Below, one T cell receptor (beta chain) is given with its context. The data are from a study of control samples from healthy donors and cancer patients. The CDR3 extends over 13 amino acids. With 0 bases removed from V and 0 bases from J, the gap between germline ends came to 3 bases. The germline CDR1 and CDR2 sequences are SGHNT and YYREEE (reference sequence). Profiled with immunoSEQ multiplex PCR; TCRdb holds only in-frame clones, not every one. This sample has 20,000 to 25,000 clones, with more than 80% found just once. The specimen was PBMCs. V usage is TRBV5-4 and J usage is TRBJ1-1, with unresolved D. This TCR derives from a man in his sixties with head and neck cancer. The CDR3 here is CASSLVMNTEAFF. The CDR3 coding sequence is TGTGCCAGCAGCTTGGTCATGAACACTGAAGCTTTCTTT.